A selection of T cell receptor beta chains follows, all from one sample in a study of identifying expanded T cells in peripheral blood. The repertoire was sequenced with immunoSEQ multiplex PCR; TCRdb's copy has only in-frame clones and lacks some. The table has about 100,000 clones, approximately 88% seen once. Material for sequencing was blood. These receptors came from a person aged 18 to 75 in good health. Each CDR3 is given with its conserved first and last residue. D genes are given only for firm matches. Where a row states a size, it is once, few, many or the class of an expanded clone; other rows omit it.

>.|TRBJ1-1|.|TRBV7-9
CASSKTGVHGEAFF
TGTGCCAGCAGCAAAACAGGAGTCCATGGTGAAGCTTTCTTT
>.|TRBJ2-2|.|TRBV18
CASLPRGQNTGELFF
TGTGCCAGCTTGCCCAGGGGTCAAAACACCGGGGAGCTGTTTTTT
>.|TRBJ2-7|.|TRBV5-1
CASSLEADEQYF
TGCGCCAGCAGCTTGGAGGCGGACGAGCAGTACTTC
>.|TRBJ1-1|.|TRBV5-6
CASSFLVNTEAFF
TGTGCCAGCAGCTTTTTGGTGAACACTGAAGCTTTCTTT
>.|TRBJ1-6|.|TRBV6-6
CASSYSKVGDSPLHF
TGTGCCAGCAGTTACTCCAAGGTGGGAGATTCACCCCTCCACTTT
>once|TRBJ2-1|.|TRBV30
CAWDRRGFGEQFF
TGTGCCTGGGATAGAAGGGGTTTCGGTGAGCAGTTCTTC
>few|TRBJ1-1|.|TRBV11-2
CASSLVPANTEAFF
TGTGCCAGCAGCTTAGTTCCGGCGAACACTGAAGCTTTCTTT
>.|TRBJ2-7|.|TRBV5-1
CASRFSGTGSYEQYF
TGCGCCAGCAGATTTTCCGGGACGGGATCGTACGAGCAGTACTTC
>.|TRBJ1-1|.|TRBV25-1
CASSGQVSTEAFF
TGTGCCAGCAGTGGTCAGGTGAGCACTGAAGCTTTCTTT
>.|TRBJ1-2|.|TRBV4-1
CASSQKNYYGYTF
TGCGCCAGCAGCCAAAAAAACTACTATGGCTACACCTTC
>.|TRBJ1-2|.|TRBV18
CASSDGNYGYTF
TGTGCCAGCTCGGACGGTAACTATGGCTACACCTTC
>.|TRBJ2-7|TRBD1|TRBV5-4
CASSLSTGSDYEQYF
TGTGCCAGCAGCTTATCGACAGGGTCCGACTACGAGCAGTACTTC
>.|TRBJ2-6|.|TRBV27
CASSGSGANVLTF
TGTGCCAGCAGTGGCTCTGGGGCCAACGTCCTGACTTTC
>.|TRBJ2-5|.|TRBV5-1
CASSLEGRDQETQYF
TGCGCCAGCAGCTTGGAGGGGAGAGATCAAGAGACCCAGTACTTC
>.|TRBJ2-1|.|TRBV19
CASSTSGGPPYNEQFF
TGTGCCAGTAGTACCTCGGGGGGCCCCCCCTACAATGAGCAGTTCTTC
>few|TRBJ1-1|.|TRBV6-5
CASSYGETTEAFF
TGTGCCAGCAGTTATGGGGAGACCACTGAAGCTTTCTTT
>.|TRBJ2-5|TRBD2|TRBV7-2
CASSRILAGVGETQYF
TGTGCCAGCAGCCGGATACTAGCGGGAGTAGGAGAGACCCAGTACTTC
>.|TRBJ2-3|.|TRBV10-3
CAISKGFSSDTQYF
TGTGCCATCAGCAAAGGTTTTTCATCAGATACGCAGTATTTT
>.|TRBJ2-1|TRBD2|TRBV10-1
CASSELPFLAGVFNEQFF
TGCGCCAGCAGTGAGTTACCCTTCCTAGCGGGTGTTTTTAATGAGCAGTTCTTC
>.|TRBJ1-5|.|TRBV7-9
CASSLTSNQPQHF
TGTGCCAGCAGCTTGACTAGCAATCAGCCCCAGCATTTT
>.|TRBJ1-1|TRBD1|TRBV10-3
CAISESKGAAFF
TGTGCCATCAGTGAGTCGAAGGGGGCGGCTTTCTTT
>.|TRBJ2-6|.|TRBV19
CASASGGTTSSGANVLTF
TGTGCCAGCGCGTCTGGTGGGACGACCAGCTCTGGGGCCAACGTCCTGACTTTC
>.|TRBJ2-1|TRBD2|TRBV27
CASSFSGSDEQFF
TGTGCCAGCAGTTTTAGCGGGAGCGATGAGCAGTTCTTC
>.|TRBJ2-3|.|TRBV29-1
CSGERGGGTDTQYF
TGCAGCGGAGAAAGAGGGGGTGGCACAGATACGCAGTATTTT
>.|TRBJ2-5|TRBD1|TRBV5-4
CASSLRTGGFLETQYF
TGTGCCAGCAGCTTACGAACAGGGGGCTTTTTGGAGACCCAGTACTTC
>.|TRBJ2-7|TRBD2|TRBV10-2
CASSTLGTTHEQYF
TGCGCCAGCAGTACCCTGGGGACTACCCACGAGCAGTACTTC
>.|TRBJ2-6|.|TRBV10-3
CAISGQWGSGANVLTF
TGTGCCATCAGCGGACAGTGGGGCTCTGGGGCCAACGTCCTGACTTTC
>.|TRBJ2-3|.|TRBV6-4
CASSAGDSTDTQYF
TGTGCCAGCAGTGCAGGGGATAGCACAGATACGCAGTATTTT
>.|TRBJ2-1|TRBD2|TRBV29-1
CSVIRASGGGQFF
TGCAGCGTTATAAGGGCATCGGGGGGTGGGCAGTTCTTC
>.|TRBJ1-4|.|TRBV7-9
CASSPGTWTAEKLFF
TGTGCCAGCAGCCCTGGTACTTGGACAGCAGAAAAACTGTTTTTT
>.|TRBJ2-5|TRBD2|TRBV30
CAGPPVAGSQETQYF
TGTGCCGGACCCCCGGTAGCGGGATCGCAGGAGACCCAGTACTTC
>.|TRBJ1-4|.|TRBV9
CASSSRNRMGEKLFF
TGTGCCAGCAGCTCTCGGAACAGGATGGGTGAAAAACTGTTTTTT